What follows are 30 T cell receptor beta chains derived from one specimen sequenced in a study of shared clonotypes between healthy human individuals. Generated by immunoSEQ multiplex PCR, the TCRdb table keeps only in-frame clones and is missing some. Here the sample spans 2 million to 3 million clones, around 94% being singletons. Sequenced material: naive CD4+ T cells sorted from blood. Stated subset: CD45RA+ positively selected. Source of these receptors: a young man in good health.

The chain joins TRBV27 to TRBJ2-2; possible D gene TRBD1, 5 bases. Germline CDR1 MNHEY, CDR2 SMNVEV (reference sequence). V dropped 3 bases and J dropped 6 bases, with 11 bases sitting between them. This CDR3 is built from 14 residues. The CDR3 here is CASSFSRASGELFF. The CDR3 DNA reads as TGTGCCAGCAGTTTCTCCAGGGCCTCCGGGGAGCTGTTTTTT.

The rearrangement links TRBV4-3 to TRBJ2-3; 10 positions match TRBD2. V trimming: 2 bases; J trimming: 3 bases; junction bases outside the gene matches: 2. Germline loops: CDR1 LGHNA, CDR2 YSLEER. The CDR3 has 15 amino acids. For the CDR3, the DNA is TGCGCCAGCAGCCAACAACTAGCGGGAACAGATACGCAGTATTTT. The encoded protein is CASSQQLAGTDTQYF.

The chain uses TRBV4-1 and TRBJ1-3; TRBD1 might be the D (6 bases). The CDR3 sequence is 17 residues long. Trimming cost V 4 bases and J 2 bases, with 18 bases left between them. Germline assignment: CDR1 MGHRA and CDR2 YSYEKL. CDR3: CASSRLGRGQAGNTIYF. CDR3 in DNA: TGCGCCAGCAGCCGCCTAGGCCGGGGGCAGGCTGGAAACACCATATATTTT.

This clone was picked up a small number of times. Other DNA sequences in the sample encode the same CDR3. This sequence joins TRBV6-5 and TRBJ1-1; possibly TRBD1 for D (6 bases). V lost 8 bases and J 0 bases, leaving 7 bases between the germline ends. CDR3 length: 12 residues. Germline V gene lookup returns CDR1 MNHEY and CDR2 SVGAGI. CDR3 protein: CASGQMNTEAFF. The CDR3 DNA follows: TGTGCCAGCGGACAGATGAACACTGAAGCTTTCTTT.

CDR3 sequence: CASSIVGAGSGAFF. CDR3 coding DNA: TGTGCCAGTAGTATAGTTGGGGCGGGCTCGGGAGCTTTCTTT. The chain uses TRBV19 and TRBJ1-1, with D tentatively TRBD1 (5 bases). The CDR3 is 14 amino acids. The germline V gene encodes CDR1 LNHDA and CDR2 SQIVND (reference sequence). Trimming removed 1 base at V and 10 bases at J, with 16 bases between.

The rearrangement joins TRBV2 to TRBJ1-1; 10 bases line up with TRBD1. This CDR3 has 14 amino acids. The V segment lost 5 bases and the J segment 5 bases; nucleotides outside the gene matches: 5. Looked up from germline, CDR1 is SNHLY and CDR2 is FYNNEI. The CDR3 protein is CASSRQGARTEAFF. The CDR3 coding sequence is TGTGCCAGCAGTAGACAGGGGGCGCGTACTGAAGCTTTCTTT. The entire variable domain, with the rest obtained from reference TRBV2 and TRBJ1-1, is as follows: EPEVTQTPSHQVTQMGQEVILRCVPISNHLYFYWYRQILGQKVEFLVSFYNNEISEKSEIFDDQFSVERPDGSNFTLKIRSTKLEDSAMYFCASSRQGARTEAFFGQGTRLTVV.

The rearrangement uses TRBV19 and TRBJ2-1, with 7 bases aligning to TRBD1. The CDR3 has 15 residues. Germline-derived CDR1 and CDR2 are LNHDA and SQIVND (reference sequence). J was trimmed by 8 bases and V by 5 bases; bases with no gene match: 12. CDR3 DNA: TGTGCCAGTAGTGCACCGGGACAGCTTAACTATGAGCAGTTCTTC. The encoded protein is CASSAPGQLNYEQFF.

This chain connects TRBV19 to TRBJ1-4; TRBD1 aligns across 7 bases. The CDR3 totals 12 residues. Trimming at V came to 10 bases and at J to 5 bases, leaving 4 bases not matched to a gene. Germline assignment: CDR1 LNHDA and CDR2 SQIVND (reference sequence). CDR3 loop: CATSDRNEKLFF. CDR3 coding DNA: TGTGCCACTTCGGACAGGAATGAAAAACTGTTTTTT. Based on the CDR3 plus reference TRBV19 and TRBJ1-4, the full variable domain is DGGITQSPKYLFRKEGQNVTLSCEQNLNHDAMYWYRQDPGQGLRLIYYSQIVNDFQKGDIAEGYSVSREKKESFPLTVTSAQKNPTAFYLCATSDRNEKLFFGSGTQLSVL.

This clone was counted a few times. The chain has TRBV5-6 and TRBJ1-1; TRBD1 matches 10 bases. The germline CDR1 and CDR2 sequences are SGHDT and YYEEEE. The CDR3 has 15 residues. With 2 bases clipped from V and 4 bases from J, the junction kept 5 bases outside the gene matches. Here the CDR3 DNA reads TGTGCCAGCAGCTTCCGCCGGGACAGGGGCACTGAAGCTTTCTTT. Translation: CASSFRRDRGTEAFF.

The V call is TRBV30, the J call TRBJ1-6; weak D call: TRBD1 (5 bases). Deletions cut 0 bases from V and 10 bases from J, with 19 bases between. The CDR3 runs to 16 residues. Germline CDR1 reads GTSNPN; CDR2 reads SVGIG (reference sequence). The CDR3, as DNA: TGTGCCTGGAGTGTACTTATCAACAGGCTAAAATCACCCCTCCACTTT. This translates into CAWSVLINRLKSPLHF.

This chain connects TRBV10-2 to TRBJ2-3; weak D call: TRBD2 (5 bases). The CDR3 is made up of 15 amino acids. Germline CDR1 reads WSHSY; CDR2 reads SAAADI. Trimming left V 6 bases short and J 1 base short, with 14 bases between. The DNA for the CDR3 is TGCGCCAGCAGCCCCCGTGAGGGTCGCACAGATACGCAGTATTTT. Its protein product is CASSPREGRTDTQYF.

J is TRBJ1-2 and V is TRBV6-5; a weak D match, TRBD1 (6 bases). Trimming pared 8 bases from V and 10 bases from J, leaving 26 bases between. Germline CDR1 reads MNHEY; CDR2 reads SVGAGI. The CDR3 spans 15 residues. Written as DNA, the CDR3 is TGTGCCAGCCAACAGGCCAGGGGCATGGATCGTGCCTACACCTTC. This translates into CASQQARGMDRAYTF.

V is TRBV5-1 and J is TRBJ2-3; 10 bases agree with TRBD2. The V gene's germline CDR1 is SGHRS and CDR2 YFSETQ. CDR3 length equals 15 residues. With 1 base clipped from V and 5 bases from J, the junction kept 4 bases outside the gene matches. CDR3 protein: CASSLRLAGVDTQYF. CDR3 DNA: TGCGCCAGCAGCTTGAGGCTAGCGGGAGTAGATACGCAGTATTTT.

As DNA, the CDR3 is TGTGCCAGCAGTACACAGGGAACTCTCTACGAGCAGTACTTC. It translates to CASSTQGTLYEQYF. The rearrangement uses TRBV28 and TRBJ2-7; D might be TRBD1 (6 bases). The germline V and J ends were trimmed by 5 bases and 3 bases, with 14 bases remaining between them. The CDR3 spans 14 residues. Germline V gene lookup returns CDR1 MDHEN and CDR2 SYDVKM.

This clone showed up just once. This chain links TRBV6-5 with TRBJ1-6, with D uncertain. The germline V and J ends were trimmed by 7 bases and 7 bases, with 14 bases remaining between them. The CDR3 runs to 14 residues. Germline V gene data show CDR1 as MNHEY and CDR2 as SVGAGI. CDR3 DNA sequence: TGTGCCAGCACCCCCGGTCAGTTGAATTCACCCCTCCACTTT. Amino acids: CASTPGQLNSPLHF.

This clone was seen only once. This rearrangement joins TRBV27 to TRBJ2-1; no clear D. The V end lost 2 bases, the J end lost 9 bases, and 14 bases lay between the germline ends. Germline values: CDR1 MNHEY, CDR2 SMNVEV (reference sequence). This CDR3 contains 14 residues. Here the CDR3 reads CASSLGAGWGEQFF. CDR3 nucleotide sequence: TGTGCCAGCAGTTTAGGAGCCGGGTGGGGTGAGCAGTTCTTC.

To note about this clone: The identical CDR3 is also encoded by other nucleotide sequences in the sample. The chain has TRBV18 and TRBJ2-5; no reliable D call. Trimming shortened V by 3 bases and J by 2 bases, and 4 bases separated the two germline ends. Germline V gene lookup returns CDR1 KGHSH and CDR2 LQKENI. The CDR3 length is 12 residues. In nucleotides, the CDR3 is TGTGCCAGCTCACCTTCTCAAGAGACCCAGTACTTC. This codes for CASSPSQETQYF.

Of note for this clone: Within the sample, other DNA sequences also encode this same CDR3. The chain uses TRBV5-1 and TRBJ2-2; TRBD1 is a possible D gene (5 bases). The germline V gene has CDR1 SGHRS and CDR2 YFSETQ. The CDR3 length is 15 residues. V lost 0 bases and J lost 4, with 10 bases in between. CDR3 nucleotide sequence: TGCGCCAGCAGCTTGGTGCAGGGAAGCACCGGGGAGCTGTTTTTT. It codes for CASSLVQGSTGELFF.

This sequence joins TRBV6-5 and TRBJ1-2; no clear D gene. The germline gives CDR1 MNHEY, CDR2 SVGAGI. The CDR3 covers 15 residues. The ends were cut back, 6 bases at V and 5 bases at J, with 19 bases in the middle. CDR3 sequence (DNA): TGTGCCAGCAGGGAACCGGGAGCCGGTGTATATGGCTACACCTTC. The encoded protein is CASREPGAGVYGYTF.

This clone is a singleton in its sample. This chain connects TRBV19 to TRBJ1-1, with D possibly TRBD1 on 5 matching bases. V gave up 6 bases and J gave up 0 bases, with 17 bases separating them. Germline values: CDR1 LNHDA, CDR2 SQIVND (reference sequence). The CDR3 has 16 residues. CDR3 region: CASRPTPGTVNTEAFF. The CDR3 DNA sequence: TGTGCCAGTAGGCCGACCCCCGGGACGGTGAACACTGAAGCTTTCTTT.

Turning to this clone: An end of the junction differs from the germline gene, which may be a read error. The chain uses TRBV30 and TRBJ2-7; a weak D match, TRBD1 (6 bases). Germline V gene data show CDR1 as GTSNPN and CDR2 as SVGIG (reference sequence). This CDR3 comprises 11 residues. The CDR3, as DNA: TGTGCCGTTAACCGGGACAATAAAGACCACTTC. This translates into CAVNRDNKDHF.

The chain combines TRBV11-2 with TRBJ2-7; TRBD2 matches 7 bases. The CDR3 totals 12 residues. Germline V gene lookup returns CDR1 SGHAT and CDR2 FQNNGV. Germline trimming cut 1 base from V and 10 bases from J; bases unmatched to any gene: 4. The CDR3 region has the DNA TGTGCCAGCAGCTTAGGACTAGCTAGTCAGTACTTC. This gives the protein CASSLGLASQYF.

This chain connects TRBV5-1 to TRBJ2-7; D possibly corresponds to TRBD2 (5 bases). The V gene's germline CDR1 is SGHRS and CDR2 YFSETQ. Between the trimmed V and J ends, which lost 4 bases and 3 bases, there was a span of 17 bases. The CDR3 is 15 residues long. Written as DNA, the CDR3 is TGCGCCAGCAGCAGCGGCAGGCCTGAACTCTACGAGCAGTACTTC. This gives the protein CASSSGRPELYEQYF.

This chain's CDR3 is CASSLTISTGDNIQYF. DNA of the CDR3: TGTGCCAGCAGTTTGACGATTTCGACAGGGGACAACATTCAGTACTTC. The chain employs TRBV27 and TRBJ2-4; TRBD1 matches at 8 bases. Germline CDR1 MNHEY, CDR2 SMNVEV (reference sequence). The CDR3 covers 16 residues. The V gene end was trimmed by 3 bases and the J gene end by 7 bases; junction bases not matched to a gene: 11.

The V call is TRBV4-1, the J call TRBJ2-2; TRBD1 agrees at 11 bases. Germline assignment: CDR1 MGHRA and CDR2 YSYEKL. The CDR3 is made up of 16 amino acids. V lost 6 bases, J lost 4 bases, and 7 bases stayed unmatched. The CDR3 loop reads CASSSPGQGVTGELFF. CDR3 DNA sequence: TGCGCCAGCAGTTCTCCGGGACAGGGGGTCACCGGGGAGCTGTTTTTT.

The V gene is TRBV6-6, the J gene TRBJ2-5; D call uncertain. CDR1 and CDR2 from the germline V gene are MNHNY and SVGAGI (reference sequence). Trimming cost V 10 bases and J 3 bases, with 18 bases left between them. The CDR3 consists of 14 residues. The CDR3 DNA reads as TGTGCCATCGGTAGAAATTTGGGGAAAGAGACCCAGTACTTC. It is translated as CAIGRNLGKETQYF.

The chain has TRBV10-2 and TRBJ2-2; no definite D call. This CDR3 is 12 amino acids long. CDR1 is WSHSY and CDR2 is SAAADI in the germline V gene. V was clipped by 10 bases and J by 0 bases, with 6 bases between them. The CDR3, as DNA: TGCGCCACCGTCCCGAACACCGGGGAGCTGTTTTTT. This sequence encodes CATVPNTGELFF.

The chain employs TRBV6-5 and TRBJ2-4, with no clear D. Trimming removed 1 base at V and 0 bases at J, with 10 bases between. The CDR3 contains 16 residues. From germline, CDR1 is MNHEY and CDR2 SVGAGI. CDR3 sequence: CASSYLGVEAKNIQYF. In DNA form, the CDR3 reads TGTGCCAGCAGTTACTTGGGTGTGGAAGCCAAAAACATTCAGTACTTC.

This clone was counted between two and nine times. The rearrangement uses TRBV10-3 and TRBJ1-1, with no clear D. The CDR3 covers 14 residues. With 0 bases removed from V and 0 bases from J, the gap between germline ends came to 5 bases. CDR1 is ENHRY and CDR2 is SYGVKD in the germline V gene. Here the CDR3 reads CAISESIVNTEAFF. Written as DNA, the CDR3 is TGTGCCATCAGTGAGTCGATCGTGAACACTGAAGCTTTCTTT.

The J gene is TRBJ2-3, the V gene TRBV7-2; D not certain. The CDR3 covers 15 residues. V dropped 1 base and J dropped 6 bases, with 14 bases sitting between them. Germline V gene sequence: CDR1 SGHTA, CDR2 FQGNSA. For the CDR3, the DNA is TGTGCCAGCAGCTTAGTCTCTATCGTGGCTGATACGCAGTATTTT. This codes for CASSLVSIVADTQYF. Complete variable domain (other parts from reference TRBV7-2 and TRBJ2-3): GAGVSQSPSNKVTEKGKDVELRCDPISGHTALYWYRQSLGQGLEFLIYFQGNSAPDKSGLPSDRFSAERTGGSVSTLTIQRTQQEDSAVYLCASSLVSIVADTQYFGPGTRLTVL.